This T cell receptor (beta chain) emerged from a study of blood T cells in healthy people across ages. Then a second PCR, running roughly 6 to 11 cycles, was carried out with a sample-barcoded 5' primer and a J-beta primer mix. TCRdb used MiXCR to reprocess the 5' RACE reads, holding one entry per CDR3 protein. The sample includes about 670,000 distinct CDR3 sequences, less than 45% of them seen just once. V was clipped by 2 bases and J by 9 bases, with 14 bases between them. The CDR3 spans 14 residues. Germline CDR1 reads SGHTA; CDR2 reads FQGNSA. This clonotype was observed at least ten times. The sample comprised blood. The genes are TRBV7-2 and TRBJ2-1, with a tentative D call TRBD2 (6 bases). This receptor was identified in a man older than 75 in good health. Written as DNA, the CDR3 is TGTGCCAGCAGCTTAAAACCGTCCGGGGGTGAGCAGTTCTTC. It translates to CASSLKPSGGEQFF. The whole variable domain, filled in from reference TRBV7-2 and TRBJ2-1, reads GAGVSQSPSNKVTEKGKDVELRCDPISGHTALYWYRQSLGQGLEFLIYFQGNSAPDKSGLPSDRFSAERTGGSVSTLTIQRTQQEDSAVYLCASSLKPSGGEQFFGPGTRLTVL.